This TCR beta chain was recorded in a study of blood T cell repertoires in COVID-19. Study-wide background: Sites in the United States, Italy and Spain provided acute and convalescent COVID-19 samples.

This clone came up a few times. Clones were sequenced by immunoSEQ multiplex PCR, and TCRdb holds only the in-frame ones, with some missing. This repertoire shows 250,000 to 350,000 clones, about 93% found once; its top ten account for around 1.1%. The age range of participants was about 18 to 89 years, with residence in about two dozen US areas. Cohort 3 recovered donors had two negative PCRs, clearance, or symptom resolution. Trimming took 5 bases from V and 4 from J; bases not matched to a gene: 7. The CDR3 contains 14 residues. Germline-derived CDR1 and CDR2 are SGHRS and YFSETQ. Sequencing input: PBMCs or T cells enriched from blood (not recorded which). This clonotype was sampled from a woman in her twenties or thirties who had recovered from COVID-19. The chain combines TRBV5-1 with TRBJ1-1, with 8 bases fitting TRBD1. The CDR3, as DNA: TGCGCCAGCAGGTTACAGGGGGGCCTCACTGAAGCTTTCTTT. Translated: CASRLQGGLTEAFF.